This record covers a single T cell receptor (beta chain). Antigen unknown. The data derive from a study of cytomegalovirus exposure and HLA in healthy donors. The study, taken as a whole, reports: Per published reports, the classifier diagnosed cytomegalovirus status with high specificity and sensitivity. A prior analysis recorded that most TCR beta V segments were productive about 87% or about 30% of the time.

60 Vbeta and 13 Jbeta primers were used in PCR. Using immunoSEQ multiplex PCR, the repertoire was profiled, and TCRdb retains in-frame clones only, with some absent. The table shows some 180,000 clones, with about 77% occurring only once. Sequences were obtained from PBMCs. The clonotype was recovered from a woman in her 30s in good health and CMV-seropositive.

The chain's CDR3 is CASSLELAGGGEQFF. The CDR3 bases are TGCGCCAGCAGCTTGGAACTAGCGGGGGGCGGTGAGCAGTTCTTC. The rearrangement uses TRBV5-1 and TRBJ2-1; 12 bases agree with TRBD2. The CDR3 has 15 residues. Losses at the gene ends were 0 bases for V and 9 bases for J; bases not matched to a gene: 4. Per germline, CDR1 SGHRS and CDR2 YFSETQ.